This T cell receptor beta chain was sequenced during a study of beta chain features in type 1 diabetes. Study findings and constraints: In every one of the four CD4+ subsets, TCRB CDR3s were moderately but significantly shorter in Type 1 diabetes patients.

With respect to this clone: Its antigen is undetermined.

Since all of the isolated RNA was reverse transcribed, expressed TCRB transcripts were what got sequenced. Data came from immunoSEQ multiplex PCR; TCRdb stores just in-frame clones and leaves some out. Among a few hundred thousand clones listed, over 8.5% were seen once. A heparinised blood draw that averaged about 120 mL was obtained once from each donor. The authors sorted CD4+ naive, central memory, regulatory and stem cell-like memory cells via CD45RO/CCR7/CD25/CD127/CD95/CD27. The sequence was collected from a man under 40 with type 1 diabetes. The specimen was central memory CD4+ T cells from blood.

The CDR3 spells CASRAVQETQYF. CDR3 sequence (DNA): TGTGCCAGCAGGGCAGTACAAGAGACCCAGTACTTC. The chain joins TRBV6-1 to TRBJ2-5; D unclear. Germline V lookup: CDR1 MNHNS, CDR2 SASEGT. The CDR3 has 12 residues. Trimming took 6 bases from V and 2 from J, leaving 7 bases between them.